Listed below are T cell receptor beta chains from one sample, sequenced in a study of cytomegalovirus exposure and HLA in healthy donors. Libraries were prepared by immunoSEQ multiplex PCR; TCRdb keeps only in-frame clonotypes and omits some of them. The table has roughly 230,000 clones, around 80% seen once. The specimen was PBMCs. These receptors were collected from a boy aged 5-17 years in good health and CMV-seronegative. CDR3s include the opening cysteine and the closing phenylalanine or tryptophan. Each record gives: CDR3 protein, CDR3 DNA, D gene, V gene, J gene, clone size. The D gene is left open where the match is weak. Rows give clone size only sometimes, using once, few, many, or a class for an expanded clone.

cdr3_aa: CASSGHRGVMAETEAFF
cdr3_nt: TGTGCCAGCAGCGGCCACAGGGGAGTAATGGCGGAGACTGAAGCTTTCTTT
d_call: TRBD1
v_call: TRBV9
j_call: TRBJ1-1
clone_size: NA

cdr3_aa: CASREGRSSGNTIYF
cdr3_nt: TGCGCCAGCAGGGAGGGACGGAGCTCTGGAAACACCATATATTTT
d_call: NA
v_call: TRBV5-1
j_call: TRBJ1-3
clone_size: NA

cdr3_aa: CASSYGHTGNTIYF
cdr3_nt: TGTGCCAGCAGTTACGGGCACACTGGAAACACCATATATTTT
d_call: NA
v_call: TRBV6-5
j_call: TRBJ1-3
clone_size: NA

cdr3_aa: CASSVGTQGAGRTEAFF
cdr3_nt: TGTGCCAGCAGCGTTGGAACACAGGGGGCCGGGAGGACTGAAGCTTTCTTT
d_call: TRBD1
v_call: TRBV7-6
j_call: TRBJ1-1
clone_size: NA

cdr3_aa: CASTSTGANVLTF
cdr3_nt: TGCGCCAGCACTAGCACCGGGGCCAACGTCCTGACTTTC
d_call: NA
v_call: TRBV5-1
j_call: TRBJ2-6
clone_size: NA

cdr3_aa: CAWSVVQGAAFF
cdr3_nt: TGTGCCTGGAGTGTAGTGCAGGGGGCAGCTTTCTTT
d_call: TRBD1
v_call: TRBV30
j_call: TRBJ1-1
clone_size: NA

cdr3_aa: CASSLEGQQRSEAFF
cdr3_nt: TGTGCCAGCAGCTTGGAGGGACAGCAACGTTCTGAAGCTTTCTTT
d_call: TRBD1
v_call: TRBV5-8
j_call: TRBJ1-1
clone_size: NA

cdr3_aa: CASSATGQRGGKLFF
cdr3_nt: TGTGCCAGCAGCGCGACGGGACAGAGAGGTGGAAAACTGTTTTTT
d_call: TRBD1
v_call: TRBV7-6
j_call: TRBJ1-4
clone_size: NA

cdr3_aa: CAWSVGTGGTQYF
cdr3_nt: TGTGCCTGGAGTGTAGGTACGGGAGGTACGCAGTATTTT
d_call: TRBD2
v_call: TRBV30
j_call: TRBJ2-3
clone_size: NA

cdr3_aa: CASSLGGPDTEAFF
cdr3_nt: TGCGCCAGCAGCTTGGGGGGCCCCGACACTGAAGCTTTCTTT
d_call: NA
v_call: TRBV5-1
j_call: TRBJ1-1
clone_size: few

cdr3_aa: CASSRRASGDPYSYNEQFF
cdr3_nt: TGTGCCAGCAGCCGAAGGGCTAGCGGGGATCCTTACTCCTACAATGAGCAGTTCTTC
d_call: TRBD2
v_call: TRBV7-3
j_call: TRBJ2-1
clone_size: NA

cdr3_aa: CAWSNRGLAGDEQYF
cdr3_nt: TGTGCCTGGAGCAACAGAGGACTAGCGGGAGACGAGCAGTACTTC
d_call: TRBD2
v_call: TRBV30
j_call: TRBJ2-7
clone_size: NA

cdr3_aa: CASSLQTGDGDEKLFF
cdr3_nt: TGTGCCAGCAGCTTACAAACAGGGGACGGAGATGAAAAACTGTTTTTT
d_call: TRBD1
v_call: TRBV7-9
j_call: TRBJ1-4
clone_size: NA

cdr3_aa: CASSRGQGSTEAFF
cdr3_nt: TGTGCCAGCTCCCGCGGACAGGGCAGCACTGAAGCTTTCTTT
d_call: TRBD1
v_call: TRBV18
j_call: TRBJ1-1
clone_size: NA

cdr3_aa: CAISETGDSSYEQYF
cdr3_nt: TGTGCCATCAGTGAAACAGGGGACTCCTCCTACGAGCAGTACTTC
d_call: NA
v_call: TRBV10-3
j_call: TRBJ2-7
clone_size: NA

cdr3_aa: CSVWGPANYGYTF
cdr3_nt: TGCAGCGTTTGGGGCCCAGCTAACTATGGCTACACCTTC
d_call: NA
v_call: TRBV29-1
j_call: TRBJ1-2
clone_size: once

cdr3_aa: CASSTQMNTGELFF
cdr3_nt: TGTGCCAGTAGTACACAGATGAACACCGGGGAGCTGTTTTTT
d_call: NA
v_call: TRBV19
j_call: TRBJ2-2
clone_size: few

cdr3_aa: CASRPVQGRTGELFF
cdr3_nt: TGTGCCAGCAGGCCCGTACAGGGAAGGACCGGGGAGCTGTTTTTT
d_call: NA
v_call: TRBV6-1
j_call: TRBJ2-2
clone_size: NA

cdr3_aa: CASSPPSGEAQYF
cdr3_nt: TGTGCCAGCTCACCACCCTCTGGCGAGGCCCAGTACTTC
d_call: NA
v_call: TRBV18
j_call: TRBJ2-5
clone_size: few

cdr3_aa: CASSAGRVQETQYF
cdr3_nt: TGTGCCAGCAGCGCGGGGAGGGTACAAGAGACCCAGTACTTC
d_call: TRBD2
v_call: TRBV5-6
j_call: TRBJ2-5
clone_size: NA

cdr3_aa: CASSIADFYGYTF
cdr3_nt: TGTGCCAGTAGTATAGCGGACTTCTATGGCTACACCTTC
d_call: NA
v_call: TRBV19
j_call: TRBJ1-2
clone_size: few

cdr3_aa: CASSLTWGDEQYF
cdr3_nt: TGTGCCAGCAGCTTAACGTGGGGGGACGAGCAGTACTTC
d_call: NA
v_call: TRBV7-3
j_call: TRBJ2-7
clone_size: NA

cdr3_aa: CASSLVVGDEQYF
cdr3_nt: TGTGCCAGCAGCTTAGTAGTAGGAGACGAGCAGTACTTC
d_call: NA
v_call: TRBV7-2
j_call: TRBJ2-7
clone_size: few

cdr3_aa: CASSLLADTDTQYF
cdr3_nt: TGTGCCAGCAGCTTATTGGCAGACACAGATACGCAGTATTTT
d_call: NA
v_call: TRBV11-3
j_call: TRBJ2-3
clone_size: once

cdr3_aa: CASSVGDRESGRGTEAFF
cdr3_nt: TGTGCCAGCAGCGTAGGGGACAGGGAAAGTGGACGTGGCACTGAAGCTTTCTTT
d_call: TRBD1
v_call: TRBV9
j_call: TRBJ1-1
clone_size: NA

cdr3_aa: CASSSRGYGYTF
cdr3_nt: TGTGCCAGCAGTTCAAGGGGTTACGGCTACACCTTC
d_call: NA
v_call: TRBV28
j_call: TRBJ1-2
clone_size: NA

cdr3_aa: CASSLRTGVGYTF
cdr3_nt: TGTGCCAGCAGCCTACGGACAGGGGTAGGCTACACCTTC
d_call: TRBD1
v_call: TRBV9
j_call: TRBJ1-2
clone_size: NA

cdr3_aa: CASSGGLAGERETQYF
cdr3_nt: TGTGCCAGCAGCGGGGGACTAGCGGGAGAACGAGAGACCCAGTACTTC
d_call: TRBD2
v_call: TRBV5-6
j_call: TRBJ2-5
clone_size: once

cdr3_aa: CAWNRQRNYEQYF
cdr3_nt: TGTGCCTGGAACCGCCAGAGGAATTACGAGCAGTACTTC
d_call: NA
v_call: TRBV30
j_call: TRBJ2-7
clone_size: NA

cdr3_aa: CASSRTSGSANTGELFF
cdr3_nt: TGTGCCAGCAGCCGGACTAGCGGGAGTGCGAACACCGGGGAGCTGTTTTTT
d_call: TRBD2
v_call: TRBV11-3
j_call: TRBJ2-2
clone_size: NA

cdr3_aa: CASSSQGGQGDYEQYF
cdr3_nt: TGTGCCAGCAGCTCCCAGGGGGGACAGGGGGATTACGAGCAGTACTTC
d_call: TRBD1
v_call: TRBV7-3
j_call: TRBJ2-7
clone_size: NA

cdr3_aa: CASSEKNPGVPYSNQPQHF
cdr3_nt: TGTGCCAGCAGTGAAAAAAACCCCGGGGTCCCTTATAGCAATCAGCCCCAGCATTTT
d_call: NA
v_call: TRBV6-1
j_call: TRBJ1-5
clone_size: NA

cdr3_aa: CASSAGTGEQYF
cdr3_nt: TGCGCCAGCAGTGCAGGGACAGGCGAGCAGTACTTC
d_call: TRBD1
v_call: TRBV10-1
j_call: TRBJ2-7
clone_size: NA

cdr3_aa: CASSIRTGNYGYTF
cdr3_nt: TGTGCCAGCAGTATTAGGACAGGGAACTATGGCTACACCTTC
d_call: TRBD1
v_call: TRBV27
j_call: TRBJ1-2
clone_size: NA

cdr3_aa: CASSRDTSSGNTIYF
cdr3_nt: TGTGCCAGCTCCCGGGACACCAGCTCTGGAAACACCATATATTTT
d_call: NA
v_call: TRBV18
j_call: TRBJ1-3
clone_size: NA

cdr3_aa: CASSNERELGNEQFF
cdr3_nt: TGTGCCAGCAGCAACGAGCGGGAGTTAGGCAATGAGCAGTTCTTC
d_call: NA
v_call: TRBV21-1
j_call: TRBJ2-1
clone_size: NA

cdr3_aa: CASSPGTSRTDTQYF
cdr3_nt: TGTGCCAGCAGCCCTGGGACTTCCCGCACAGATACGCAGTATTTT
d_call: NA
v_call: TRBV5-4
j_call: TRBJ2-3
clone_size: few

cdr3_aa: CASSSGTVDNEQFF
cdr3_nt: TGTGCCAGCAGCTCAGGAACGGTAGACAATGAGCAGTTCTTC
d_call: NA
v_call: TRBV7-2
j_call: TRBJ2-1
clone_size: NA

cdr3_aa: CSVSRDNTEAFF
cdr3_nt: TGCAGCGTTAGCAGGGATAATACTGAAGCTTTCTTT
d_call: NA
v_call: TRBV29-1
j_call: TRBJ1-1
clone_size: NA

cdr3_aa: CASSEPGGVKNIQYF
cdr3_nt: TGTGCCAGCAGTGAACCGGGGGGTGTCAAAAACATTCAGTACTTC
d_call: TRBD2
v_call: TRBV25-1
j_call: TRBJ2-4
clone_size: few

cdr3_aa: CASSPYSGQDYNEQFF
cdr3_nt: TGTGCCAGCTCACCCTACTCGGGACAGGATTACAATGAGCAGTTCTTC
d_call: TRBD1
v_call: TRBV18
j_call: TRBJ2-1
clone_size: NA

cdr3_aa: CASSLLAGVDTQYF
cdr3_nt: TGTGCCAGCAGCTTATTAGCGGGAGTGGATACGCAGTATTTT
d_call: TRBD2
v_call: TRBV5-6
j_call: TRBJ2-3
clone_size: NA

cdr3_aa: CATSRRKGGAGDTQYF
cdr3_nt: TGTGCCACCAGCCGTCGGAAAGGAGGGGCAGGAGATACGCAGTATTTT
d_call: NA
v_call: TRBV15
j_call: TRBJ2-3
clone_size: once

cdr3_aa: CASNGEQGGRNTIYF
cdr3_nt: TGTGCCAGCAACGGCGAGCAGGGTGGTCGAAACACCATATATTTT
d_call: NA
v_call: TRBV13
j_call: TRBJ1-3
clone_size: NA

cdr3_aa: CASSLGLGVGETQYF
cdr3_nt: TGTGCCAGCAGCCTCGGACTAGGGGTGGGAGAGACCCAGTACTTC
d_call: TRBD2
v_call: TRBV11-2
j_call: TRBJ2-5
clone_size: NA

cdr3_aa: CASSLTGPLHF
cdr3_nt: TGTGCCAGCAGCTTGACAGGGCCCCTCCACTTT
d_call: TRBD1
v_call: TRBV13
j_call: TRBJ1-6
clone_size: NA

cdr3_aa: CASSRGLQGATNEKLFF
cdr3_nt: TGCGCCAGCAGCCGCGGGCTGCAGGGGGCAACTAATGAAAAACTGTTTTTT
d_call: TRBD1
v_call: TRBV5-1
j_call: TRBJ1-4
clone_size: NA

cdr3_aa: CASSPRGSHNEQFF
cdr3_nt: TGTGCCAGCTCACCGCGGGGGTCCCACAATGAGCAGTTCTTC
d_call: TRBD2
v_call: TRBV18
j_call: TRBJ2-1
clone_size: NA

cdr3_aa: CAGRGLGANVLTF
cdr3_nt: TGTGCCGGTAGGGGGCTGGGGGCCAACGTCCTGACTTTC
d_call: TRBD1
v_call: TRBV19
j_call: TRBJ2-6
clone_size: NA

cdr3_aa: CAWTRNTARGAEAFF
cdr3_nt: TGTGCCTGGACCAGGAATACGGCGCGGGGGGCAGAAGCTTTCTTT
d_call: NA
v_call: TRBV30
j_call: TRBJ1-1
clone_size: few

cdr3_aa: CASGLVRRGTEETQYF
cdr3_nt: TGTGCTAGTGGTTTGGTACGAAGGGGCACAGAAGAGACCCAGTACTTC
d_call: NA
v_call: TRBV12-5
j_call: TRBJ2-5
clone_size: NA

cdr3_aa: CASSLGGGETQYF
cdr3_nt: TGTGCCAGCAGCTTAGGGGGGGGAGAGACCCAGTACTTC
d_call: TRBD2
v_call: TRBV7-7
j_call: TRBJ2-5
clone_size: few

cdr3_aa: CAISGEGAYEQYF
cdr3_nt: TGTGCCATCAGTGGAGAGGGGGCCTACGAGCAGTACTTC
d_call: NA
v_call: TRBV10-3
j_call: TRBJ2-7
clone_size: NA

cdr3_aa: CSVAYSPPFTDTQYF
cdr3_nt: TGCAGCGTTGCCTACAGCCCACCTTTCACAGATACGCAGTATTTT
d_call: NA
v_call: TRBV29-1
j_call: TRBJ2-3
clone_size: NA

cdr3_aa: CASSPQGAETQYF
cdr3_nt: TGTGCCAGCTCACCACAGGGGGCGGAGACCCAGTACTTC
d_call: TRBD1
v_call: TRBV18
j_call: TRBJ2-5
clone_size: NA

cdr3_aa: CASSQKDSPSYEQYF
cdr3_nt: TGTGCCAGCAGTCAGAAGGACAGTCCGTCCTACGAGCAGTACTTC
d_call: NA
v_call: TRBV27
j_call: TRBJ2-7
clone_size: NA

cdr3_aa: CASSLEGPGAAYEQYF
cdr3_nt: TGTGCCAGCAGCTTAGAAGGGCCAGGGGCTGCCTACGAGCAGTACTTC
d_call: NA
v_call: TRBV7-8
j_call: TRBJ2-7
clone_size: few

cdr3_aa: CASSFEGGSYNEQFF
cdr3_nt: TGCGCCAGCAGCTTTGAGGGAGGGTCCTACAATGAGCAGTTCTTC
d_call: TRBD2
v_call: TRBV5-1
j_call: TRBJ2-1
clone_size: few